The 19 T cell receptor beta chains reported below all come from one sample, sequenced in a study of T cell responses to AZD1222 COVID-19 vaccine. Profiled with immunoSEQ multiplex PCR; TCRdb holds only in-frame clones, not every one. The data hold 100,000 to 110,000 clones, with 80% to 90% observed a single time. The sequenced sample was peripheral blood, obtained on day 0 of AZD1222 vaccination. The receptors shown here come from an adult in good health.

This sequence joins TRBV5-1 and TRBJ2-1; a possible D gene is TRBD2 (6 bases). The CDR3 runs 13 residues. Germline-derived CDR1 and CDR2 are SGHRS and YFSETQ. The germline V and J ends were trimmed by 1 base and 10 bases, with 12 bases remaining between them. Written as DNA, the CDR3 is TGCGCCAGCAGCTTGACGGGAGATCGAGAGCAGTTCTTC. This translates into CASSLTGDREQFF.

The chain combines TRBV25-1 with TRBJ2-7, with D hard to call. Germline CDR1 and CDR2: MGHDK and SYGVNS. CDR3 length: 13 residues. The V end was cut by 2 bases, the J end by 7 bases, with 12 bases between. The CDR3 loop reads CASSEPAENEQYF. As DNA, the CDR3 is TGTGCCAGCAGTGAACCGGCGGAGAATGAGCAGTACTTC.

This CDR3 reads CATDGQGGNQPQHF. DNA of the CDR3: TGTGCCACCGATGGACAGGGCGGTAATCAGCCCCAGCATTTT. The chain is built from TRBV19 and TRBJ1-5; 8 bases fit TRBD1. The trim removed 10 bases at V and 4 bases at J, leaving 9 bases unmatched. Per germline, CDR1 LNHDA and CDR2 SQIVND (reference sequence). The CDR3 contains 14 residues.

The chain is built from TRBV9 and TRBJ1-2; the D is unclear. The V end was cut by 0 bases, the J end by 8 bases, with 8 bases between. CDR1 and CDR2 (germline): SGDLS, YYNGEE. The CDR3 has 12 residues. DNA of the CDR3: TGTGCCAGCAGCGTAGTTGGAGGCGGCTACACCTTC. Translated, it gives CASSVVGGGYTF. Based on the CDR3 plus reference TRBV9 and TRBJ1-2, the full variable domain is DSGVTQTPKHLITATGQRVTLRCSPRSGDLSVYWYQQSLDQGLQFLIQYYNGEERAKGNILERFSAQQFPDLHSELNLSSLELGDSALYFCASSVVGGGYTFGSGTRLTVV.

The rearrangement uses TRBV3-1 (or the pseudogene TRBV3-2) and TRBJ2-7; D uncertain. This CDR3 contains 11 residues. Germline V gene sequence: CDR1 LGHDT, CDR2 YNNKEL (reference sequence). V dropped 6 bases and J dropped 2 bases, with 5 bases sitting between them. The CDR3 is CASSRTYEQYF. The CDR3 DNA reads as TGTGCCAGCAGTCGAACCTACGAGCAGTACTTC.

The chain links TRBV11-2 to TRBJ1-2; D unclear. This CDR3 has 14 amino acids. Trimming took off 3 bases at V and 0 bases at J, with 8 bases between the two ends. Germline assignment: CDR1 SGHAT and CDR2 FQNNGV. The CDR3: CASSFVGTNYGYTF. The DNA of the CDR3 is TGTGCCAGCAGCTTTGTCGGTACTAACTATGGCTACACCTTC.

This clone qualifies as medium-sized (0.01 to 0.1%). The rearrangement joins TRBV6-5 to TRBJ1-2, with 9 bases identical to TRBD1. The CDR3 runs to 14 residues. V shed 6 bases, J shed 7 bases, and the junction held 9 bases outside the gene matches. CDR1 is MNHEY and CDR2 is SVGAGI in the germline V gene. CDR3 residues: CASRTGGEEGGYTF. The CDR3 DNA reads as TGTGCCAGCAGAACAGGGGGCGAGGAGGGTGGCTACACCTTC.

The genes are TRBV19 and TRBJ1-5; 7 nucleotides agree with TRBD1. CDR1 is LNHDA and CDR2 is SQIVND in the germline V gene (reference sequence). CDR3 length: 14 amino acids. The V gene end was trimmed by 5 bases and the J gene end by 3 bases; junction bases not matched to a gene: 4. In DNA form, the CDR3 reads TGTGCCAGTAGTGACACAGGGGCCAATCAGCCCCAGCATTTT. It encodes CASSDTGANQPQHF. Looking up the rest from reference TRBV19 and TRBJ1-5 gives the full variable domain: DGGITQSPKYLFRKEGQNVTLSCEQNLNHDAMYWYRQDPGQGLRLIYYSQIVNDFQKGDIAEGYSVSREKKESFPLTVTSAQKNPTAFYLCASSDTGANQPQHFGDGTRLSIL.

CDR3 amino acids: CASSLISLSGNTIYF. CDR3 nucleotides: TGTGCCAGCAGCTTGATCAGTCTCTCTGGAAACACCATATATTTT. J is TRBJ1-3 and V is TRBV5-6; D is undetermined. Germline V gene sequence: CDR1 SGHDT, CDR2 YYEEEE. This CDR3 is built from 15 residues. V was pared by 1 base and J by 0 bases, with 8 bases between.

The chain couples TRBV11-2 to TRBJ1-6; the D is unclear. Trimming left V 4 bases short and J 3 bases short, with 10 bases between. The germline V gene has CDR1 SGHAT and CDR2 FQNNGV. The CDR3 length is 15 residues. CDR3 region: CASSSKWVYNSPLHF. DNA of the CDR3: TGTGCCAGCAGCTCTAAATGGGTCTATAATTCACCCCTCCACTTT.

The rearrangement uses TRBV6-4 and TRBJ2-3, with 11 bases fitting TRBD1. Trimming at V came to 0 bases and at J to 4 bases, leaving 0 bases not matched to a gene. The germline V gene has CDR1 MRHNA and CDR2 SNTAGT. There are 15 residues in the CDR3. The CDR3 spells CASSDSGQGADTQYF. The CDR3 nucleotides read TGTGCCAGCAGTGACTCGGGACAGGGGGCAGATACGCAGTATTTT.

The rearrangement uses TRBV5-1 and TRBJ2-3; 7 positions agree with TRBD2. The CDR3 totals 15 residues. In germline, CDR1 is SGHRS, CDR2 YFSETQ. V lost 4 bases, J lost 2 bases, and 7 bases stayed unmatched. The CDR3 here is CASSLAGVVTDTQYF. In nucleotides, the CDR3 is TGCGCCAGCAGCCTGGCGGGAGTGGTCACAGATACGCAGTATTTT.

The table lists this clone with many counts. J is TRBJ1-2 and V is TRBV7-9; 7 positions agree with TRBD1. Germline V gene data show CDR1 as SEHNR and CDR2 as FQNEAQ (reference sequence). The CDR3 is 13 amino acids. V was clipped by 7 bases and J by 9 bases; unmatched bases: 11. Here the CDR3 DNA reads TGTGCCAGCAAAAAGGGGCAGGGGGATCGCTACACCTTC. Translated: CASKKGQGDRYTF.

The chain uses TRBV29-1 and TRBJ1-2; D call uncertain. In germline, CDR1 is SQVTM, CDR2 ANQGSEA. V lost 0 bases and J 8 bases, leaving 10 bases between the germline ends. The CDR3 is made up of 12 amino acids. CDR3 sequence: CSVEESRSGYTF. The CDR3 bases are TGCAGCGTTGAAGAGTCCCGGTCCGGCTACACCTTC.

By sample share, this clone is large (0.1 to 1%). The V and J genes are TRBV20-1 and TRBJ1-4, with no clear D. The CDR3 runs to 18 residues. Looked up from germline, CDR1 is DFQATT and CDR2 is SNEGSKA (reference sequence). V was trimmed by 6 bases and J by 8 bases, leaving 31 bases between them. As DNA, the CDR3 is TGCAGTGCAAGTACCTGGAGTGACCATCGCCCCAATGCGGAAAAACTGTTTTTT. It yields the protein CSASTWSDHRPNAEKLFF.

This chain connects TRBV3-1 (or the pseudogene TRBV3-2) to TRBJ2-7; D unclear. V gave up 0 bases and J gave up 2 bases, with 14 bases separating them. This CDR3 is built from 16 residues. Germline-derived CDR1 and CDR2 are LGHDT and YNNKEL (reference sequence). CDR3 protein: CASSQDRTNTPYEQYF. DNA for the CDR3: TGTGCCAGCAGCCAAGATCGAACCAATACTCCCTACGAGCAGTACTTC.

This clone was observed a handful of times. This chain joins TRBV6-6 and TRBJ1-3; D not certain. This CDR3 is built from 12 residues. Germline loops: CDR1 MNHNY, CDR2 SVGAGI (reference sequence). Trimming shortened V by 5 bases and J by 5 bases, and 7 bases separated the two germline ends. Here the CDR3 reads CASSRPRNTIYF. CDR3 nucleotide sequence: TGTGCCAGCAGTCGCCCCCGAAACACCATATATTTT.

This chain joins TRBV4-3 and TRBJ2-1; D is uncertain. The CDR3 extends over 16 amino acids. Trimming pared 0 bases from V and 0 bases from J, leaving 9 bases between. Germline CDR1 reads LGHNA; CDR2 reads YSLEER. The CDR3 loop reads CASSQERWSSYNEQFF. CDR3 in DNA: TGCGCCAGCAGCCAAGAGCGGTGGAGCTCCTACAATGAGCAGTTCTTC.

This sequence joins TRBV5-1 and TRBJ2-7; D might be TRBD1 or TRBD2, each matching 6 bases. Looked up from germline, CDR1 is SGHRS and CDR2 is YFSETQ. The V and J ends lost 1 base and 2 bases respectively, with 13 bases between them. The CDR3 totals 15 residues. The CDR3 loop reads CASSLRGEEAYEQYF. CDR3 sequence (DNA): TGCGCCAGCAGCTTGAGGGGGGAGGAGGCCTACGAGCAGTACTTC.